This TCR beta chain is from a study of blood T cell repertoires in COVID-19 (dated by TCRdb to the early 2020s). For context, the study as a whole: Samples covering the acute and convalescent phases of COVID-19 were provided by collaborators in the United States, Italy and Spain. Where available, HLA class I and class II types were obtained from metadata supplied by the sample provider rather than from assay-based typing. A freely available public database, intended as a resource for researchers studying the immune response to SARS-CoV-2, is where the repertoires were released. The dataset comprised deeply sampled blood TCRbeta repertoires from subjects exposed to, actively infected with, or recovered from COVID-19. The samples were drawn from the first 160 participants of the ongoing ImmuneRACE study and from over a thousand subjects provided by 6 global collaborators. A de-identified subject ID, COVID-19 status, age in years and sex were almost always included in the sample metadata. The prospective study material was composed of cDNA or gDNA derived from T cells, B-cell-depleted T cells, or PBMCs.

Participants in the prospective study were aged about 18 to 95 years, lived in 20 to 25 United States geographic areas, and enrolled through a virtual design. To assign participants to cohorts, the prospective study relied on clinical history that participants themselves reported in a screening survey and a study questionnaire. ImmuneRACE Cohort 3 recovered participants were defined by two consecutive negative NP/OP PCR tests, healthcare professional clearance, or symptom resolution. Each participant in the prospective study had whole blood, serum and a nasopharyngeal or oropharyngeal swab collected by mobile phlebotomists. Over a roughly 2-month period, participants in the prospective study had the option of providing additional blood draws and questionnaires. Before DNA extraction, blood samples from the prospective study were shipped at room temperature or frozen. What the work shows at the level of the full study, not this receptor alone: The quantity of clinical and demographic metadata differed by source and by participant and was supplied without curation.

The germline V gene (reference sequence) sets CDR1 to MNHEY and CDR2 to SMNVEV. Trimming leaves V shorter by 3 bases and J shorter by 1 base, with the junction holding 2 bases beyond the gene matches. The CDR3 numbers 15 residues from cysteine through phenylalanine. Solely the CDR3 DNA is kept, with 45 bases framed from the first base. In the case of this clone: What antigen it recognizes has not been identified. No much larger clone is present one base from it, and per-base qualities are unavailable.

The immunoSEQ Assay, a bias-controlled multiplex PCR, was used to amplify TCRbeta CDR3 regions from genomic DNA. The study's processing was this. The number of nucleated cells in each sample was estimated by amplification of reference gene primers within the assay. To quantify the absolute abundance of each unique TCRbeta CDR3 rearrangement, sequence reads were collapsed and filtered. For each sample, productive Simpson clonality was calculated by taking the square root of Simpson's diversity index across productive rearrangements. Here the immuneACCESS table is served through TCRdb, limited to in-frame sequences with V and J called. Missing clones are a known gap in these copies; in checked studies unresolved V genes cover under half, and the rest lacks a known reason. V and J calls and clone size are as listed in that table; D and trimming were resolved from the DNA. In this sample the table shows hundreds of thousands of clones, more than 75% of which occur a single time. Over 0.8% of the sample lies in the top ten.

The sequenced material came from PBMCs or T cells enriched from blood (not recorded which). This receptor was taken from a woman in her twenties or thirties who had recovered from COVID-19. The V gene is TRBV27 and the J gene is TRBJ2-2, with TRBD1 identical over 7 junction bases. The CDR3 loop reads CASSFPGGNTGELFF. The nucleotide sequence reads TGTGCCAGCAGTTTCCCAGGGGGGAACACCGGGGAGCTGTTTTTT.